This T cell receptor (beta chain) was sequenced for a study of shared clonotypes between healthy human individuals. The CDR3 is 15 amino acids. The germline V gene has CDR1 SGHTA and CDR2 FQGNSA. V was pared by 1 base and J by 6 bases, with 16 bases between. This clone appeared a single time. The antigen is unknown. An assay was performed, and its level was deep. An approximately 200 ng quantity of DNA, 29,000 or so T cell genomes, went into the sorted-subset replicate PCRs. This table comes from immunoSEQ multiplex PCR, and its TCRdb copy is limited to in-frame clones, with some not included. The table has 2 million or so clones, roughly 95% seen once. Study results and caveats: Estimated richness values were generally larger in naive subsets than in memory subsets. Generation probabilities were higher for clonotypes shared across all four sorted-subset donors than for unshared ones.

It was CD45RO-negative cells, positively selected for CCR7, that made up naive CD8 cells, with terminally differentiated effector memory CD45RA+ cells excluded. This chain joins TRBV7-2 and TRBJ2-7; a possible D gene is TRBD2 (6 bases). The sample taken for sequencing was naive CD8+ T cells sorted from blood. This sequence was found in a young man in good health. CDR3: CASSLDRGYGGEQYF. The CDR3 region has the DNA TGTGCCAGCAGCTTAGACCGGGGGTATGGTGGCGAGCAGTACTTC.